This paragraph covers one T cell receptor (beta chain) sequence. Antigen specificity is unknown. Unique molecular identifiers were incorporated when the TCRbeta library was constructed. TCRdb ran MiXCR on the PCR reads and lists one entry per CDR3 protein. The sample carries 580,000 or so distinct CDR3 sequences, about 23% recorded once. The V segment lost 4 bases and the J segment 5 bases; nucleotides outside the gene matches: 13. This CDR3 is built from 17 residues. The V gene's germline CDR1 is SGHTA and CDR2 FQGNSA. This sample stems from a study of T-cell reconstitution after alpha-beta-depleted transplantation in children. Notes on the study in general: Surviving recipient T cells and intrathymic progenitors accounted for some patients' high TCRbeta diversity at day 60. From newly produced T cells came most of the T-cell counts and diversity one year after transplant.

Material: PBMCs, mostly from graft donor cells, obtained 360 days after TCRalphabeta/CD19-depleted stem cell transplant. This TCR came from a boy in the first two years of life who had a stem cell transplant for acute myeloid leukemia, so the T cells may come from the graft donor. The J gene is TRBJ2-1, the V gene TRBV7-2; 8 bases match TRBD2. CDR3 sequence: CASSSQSTSGPNNEQFF. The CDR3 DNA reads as TGTGCCAGCAGCTCTCAGAGTACTAGCGGCCCAAACAATGAGCAGTTCTTC.